Presented here are 32 T cell receptor beta chains from one specimen sequenced in a study of cytomegalovirus exposure and HLA in healthy donors. The PCR employed 60 Vbeta primers together with 13 Jbeta primers. The table came from immunoSEQ multiplex PCR; TCRdb's copy has only in-frame clones and leaves some out. In the table there are about 100,000 clones, around 81% of which are singletons. The sequencing sample was made of PBMCs. All receptors derive from a woman in her seventies in good health and CMV-seropositive.

The table lists this clone with a few counts. This chain joins TRBV6-5 and TRBJ2-6, with TRBD1 as a possible D gene (6 bases). The CDR3 contains 15 residues. Germline assignment: CDR1 MNHEY and CDR2 SVGAGI. V lost 6 bases, J lost 2 bases, and 11 bases lay in between. The chain's CDR3 is CASRYQGTGANVLTF. For the CDR3, the DNA is TGTGCCAGCAGGTACCAGGGGACTGGGGCCAACGTCCTGACTTTC.

This clone appeared a single time. This rearrangement joins TRBV19 to TRBJ1-4; 8 positions match TRBD1. The CDR3 extends over 16 amino acids. Germline-derived CDR1 and CDR2 are LNHDA and SQIVND (reference sequence). V trimming: 11 bases; J trimming: 0 bases; junction bases outside the gene matches: 11. This CDR3 is CAPGGQGAATNEKLFF. As DNA, the CDR3 is TGTGCCCCCGGGGGGCAGGGGGCAGCAACTAATGAAAAACTGTTTTTT. The full variable domain, rest sourced from reference TRBV19 and TRBJ1-4, is DGGITQSPKYLFRKEGQNVTLSCEQNLNHDAMYWYRQDPGQGLRLIYYSQIVNDFQKGDIAEGYSVSREKKESFPLTVTSAQKNPTAFYLCAPGGQGAATNEKLFFGSGTQLSVL.

The V gene is TRBV25-1, the J gene TRBJ1-4, with 11 bases aligning to TRBD1. V trimming: 1 base; J trimming: 8 bases; junction bases outside the gene matches: 3. The CDR3 has 15 residues. CDR1 and CDR2 from the germline V gene are MGHDK and SYGVNS. The CDR3 is CASSEWGQGGEKLFF. The CDR3 coding sequence is TGTGCCAGCAGTGAATGGGGACAGGGGGGAGAAAAACTGTTTTTT.

The chain links TRBV11-2 to TRBJ2-5, with a possible D match to TRBD2 (5 bases). Germline loops: CDR1 SGHAT, CDR2 FQNNGV. The V and J ends lost 2 bases and 7 bases respectively, with 11 bases between them. The CDR3 consists of 13 residues. CDR3 in DNA: TGTGCCAGCAGCTTAAATCTCGAGGGGACCCAGTACTTC. Translation: CASSLNLEGTQYF. The full variable domain, its missing parts supplied by reference TRBV11-2 and TRBJ2-5, is EAGVAQSPRYKIIEKRQSVAFWCNPISGHATLYWYQQILGQGPKLLIQFQNNGVVDDSQLPKDRFSAERLKGVDSTLKIQPAKLEDSAVYLCASSLNLEGTQYFGPGTRLLVL.

V gene TRBV7-2 combines with J gene TRBJ1-5; a weak D match, TRBD1 (6 bases). From germline, CDR1 is SGHTA and CDR2 FQGNSA. The V end lost 6 bases, the J end lost 2 bases, and 17 bases lay between the germline ends. The CDR3 sequence is 16 residues long. CDR3 DNA sequence: TGTGCCAGCAGGAGGACCGGGAGGGGGGGCAATCAGCCCCAGCATTTT. Translated: CASRRTGRGGNQPQHF.

This CDR3 is CASSTPEGAAKNIQYF. The DNA for the CDR3 is TGTGCCAGTAGTACGCCTGAGGGAGCAGCCAAAAACATTCAGTACTTC. The chain combines TRBV19 with TRBJ2-4, with D possibly being TRBD2 (5 bases). The V end was cut by 4 bases, the J end by 0 bases, with 13 bases between. Germline V gene lookup returns CDR1 LNHDA and CDR2 SQIVND (reference sequence). CDR3 size: 16 residues. The full variable domain, completed using reference TRBV19 and TRBJ2-4, is DGGITQSPKYLFRKEGQNVTLSCEQNLNHDAMYWYRQDPGQGLRLIYYSQIVNDFQKGDIAEGYSVSREKKESFPLTVTSAQKNPTAFYLCASSTPEGAAKNIQYFGAGTRLSVL.

CDR3 in DNA: TGTGCCAGCTCACGGACTAGCGGAACCTTCTACGAGCAGTACTTC. It yields the protein CASSRTSGTFYEQYF. The rearrangement uses TRBV18 and TRBJ2-7; 10 bases align to TRBD2. The V segment lost 4 bases and the J segment 3 bases; nucleotides outside the gene matches: 6. This CDR3 has 15 amino acids. The germline CDR1 and CDR2 sequences are KGHSH and LQKENI.

Only a few counts were recorded for this clone. This chain connects TRBV5-4 to TRBJ2-7, with 9 nucleotides matching TRBD1. Trimming at V came to 4 bases and at J to 3 bases, leaving 11 bases not matched to a gene. The germline V gene has CDR1 SGHNT and CDR2 YYREEE (reference sequence). The CDR3 consists of 16 residues. The DNA of the CDR3 is TGTGCCAGCAGCACCGCCGGGACAGGGAGAGGCTACGAGCAGTACTTC. This translates into CASSTAGTGRGYEQYF. The variable domain in full, completed from reference TRBV5-4 and TRBJ2-7, reads ETGVTQSPTHLIKTRGQQVTLRCSSQSGHNTVSWYQQALGQGPQFIFQYYREEENGRGNFPPRFSGLQFPNYSSELNVNALELDDSALYLCASSTAGTGRGYEQYFGPGTRLTVT.

The chain couples TRBV7-2 to TRBJ2-5; 9 positions match TRBD2. The junction had 18 bases not matched to a gene; V was cut back by 8 bases and J by 11 bases. The CDR3 spans 15 residues. Germline CDR1 SGHTA, CDR2 FQGNSA. The DNA for the CDR3 is TGTGCCAGCTTTTATATTGCGGGAGGGCCTCAGGAGCAGTACTTC. Protein sequence: CASFYIAGGPQEQYF.

This rearrangement joins TRBV7-9 to TRBJ2-2, with 12 bases identical to TRBD2. Trimming cost V 4 bases and J 1 base; bases outside gene matches: 10. There are 19 residues in the CDR3. Germline assignment: CDR1 SEHNR and CDR2 FQNEAQ (reference sequence). The CDR3 DNA reads TGTGCCAGCAGCTCCCCGCGACTAGCGGGAGTTAAGAACACCGGGGAGCTGTTTTTT. It is translated as CASSSPRLAGVKNTGELFF.

The chain has TRBV7-9 and TRBJ1-5, with D possibly TRBD1 on 6 matching bases. V was shortened by 7 bases and J by 0 bases, with 16 bases between the two germline ends. Looked up from germline, CDR1 is SEHNR and CDR2 is FQNEAQ (reference sequence). This CDR3 contains 16 residues. CDR3 protein: CASTNPQGYSNQPQHF. For the CDR3, the DNA is TGTGCCAGCACCAACCCACAGGGTTATAGCAATCAGCCCCAGCATTTT.

This clone was counted a few times. The chain combines TRBV5-1 with TRBJ1-1, with 9 bases aligning to TRBD1. J gave up 6 bases and V 0 bases, and 6 bases lay outside the gene matches. This CDR3 has 15 residues. In germline, CDR1 is SGHRS, CDR2 YFSETQ. The CDR3 spells CASSLATGGASEAFF. As DNA, the CDR3 is TGCGCCAGCAGCTTGGCCACAGGGGGCGCATCTGAAGCTTTCTTT.

The V gene is TRBV29-1, the J gene TRBJ2-1; D is unresolved. The CDR3 sequence is 15 residues long. Trimming stripped 3 bases from V and 6 bases from J, with 18 bases between. Looked up from germline, CDR1 is SQVTM and CDR2 is ANQGSEA. The CDR3 is CSVEGLPDKGNEQFF. Written as DNA, the CDR3 is TGCAGCGTTGAGGGTCTGCCAGACAAAGGCAATGAGCAGTTCTTC.

The rearrangement joins TRBV6-5 to TRBJ1-5; tentatively, D is TRBD1 (5 bases). This CDR3 has 14 residues. V lost 0 bases, J lost 4 bases, and 7 bases lay in between. CDR1 and CDR2 from the germline V gene are MNHEY and SVGAGI. The CDR3 loop is CASSYSRGNQPQHF. As DNA, the CDR3 is TGTGCCAGCAGTTACTCTAGGGGAAATCAGCCCCAGCATTTT.

The J gene is TRBJ1-4, the V gene TRBV5-1, with D possibly being TRBD1 (6 bases). The CDR3 has 13 residues. The germline gives CDR1 SGHRS, CDR2 YFSETQ. Trimming removed 4 bases from V and 5 bases from J, with 9 bases in between. The CDR3 sequence: CASSIQGNEKLFF. The CDR3 nucleotides are TGCGCCAGCAGCATACAGGGAAATGAAAAACTGTTTTTT.

The chain employs TRBV29-1 and TRBJ2-3; D might be TRBD2 (5 bases). This CDR3 has 12 residues. Germline loops: CDR1 SQVTM, CDR2 ANQGSEA. The V and J ends lost 8 bases and 1 base respectively, with 10 bases between them. This CDR3 reads CSLHGGTDTQYF. The DNA for the CDR3 is TGCAGCCTACACGGGGGCACAGATACGCAGTATTTT.

The chain uses TRBV15 and TRBJ2-5; TRBD1 is a possible D gene (6 bases). V gave up 7 bases and J gave up 3 bases, with 15 bases separating them. The CDR3 has 14 residues. Germline V gene data show CDR1 as LNHNV and CDR2 as YYDKDF (reference sequence). For the CDR3, the DNA is TGTGCCACCAATCCTACAGGGATGGAAGAGACCCAGTACTTC. It is translated as CATNPTGMEETQYF.

The V and J genes are TRBV7-9 and TRBJ2-7, with D possibly being TRBD2 (6 bases). The CDR3 runs 14 residues. V was cut by 5 bases and J by 7 bases, with 18 bases left in between. From germline, CDR1 is SEHNR and CDR2 FQNEAQ (reference sequence). For the CDR3, the DNA is TGTGCCAGCAGCGTAAGTCGGGACTCGGGAGAGCAGTACTTC. Residues: CASSVSRDSGEQYF.

This sequence joins TRBV11-2 and TRBJ2-7; 10 bases agree with TRBD1. The CDR3 spans 15 residues. Germline values: CDR1 SGHAT, CDR2 FQNNGV. V shed 6 bases, J shed 1 base, and the junction held 6 bases outside the gene matches. The CDR3: CASRGMGQGSYEQYF. CDR3 DNA: TGTGCCAGCAGGGGGATGGGACAGGGGTCCTACGAGCAGTACTTC.

Only one count was recorded for this clone. The CDR3, as DNA: TGTGCCAGCGGGGCGGCCGATCAGCCCCAGCATTTT. Its translation: CASGAADQPQHF. The chain links TRBV28 to TRBJ1-5; maybe TRBD1 (5 bases). The CDR3 is made up of 12 amino acids. V lost 8 bases and J lost 5, with 10 bases in between. Germline V gene data show CDR1 as MDHEN and CDR2 as SYDVKM.

The rearrangement links TRBV7-8 to TRBJ2-7; 9 positions match TRBD1. The junction had 11 bases not matched to a gene; V was cut back by 5 bases and J by 3 bases. The CDR3 spans 16 residues. CDR1 and CDR2 from the germline V gene are SGHVS and FQNEAQ. CDR3: CASSPRPGQGGYEQYF. As DNA, the CDR3 is TGTGCCAGCAGCCCCCGTCCGGGACAGGGCGGCTACGAGCAGTACTTC. The full variable domain, completed using reference TRBV7-8 and TRBJ2-7, is GAGVSQSPRYKVAKRGQDVALRCDPISGHVSLFWYQQALGQGPEFLTYFQNEAQLDKSGLPSDRFFAERPEGSVSTLKIQRTQQEDSAVYLCASSPRPGQGGYEQYFGPGTRLTVT.

The chain carries TRBV12-2 and TRBJ2-7; TRBD2 is the table's D call, not checked against the DNA. TRBV12-2 is deemed a pseudogene. The CDR3 spans 17 residues. CDR3 nucleotide sequence: TGTGCAAGTCGCTCCCGGAGGAGAGGACCGTCTTACTACGAGCAGTACTTC. Its translation is CASRSRRRGPSYYEQYF.

The rearrangement links TRBV29-1 to TRBJ1-4, with TRBD1 matching over 8 bases. The CDR3 length is 14 residues. Germline assignment: CDR1 SQVTM and CDR2 ANQGSEA. With 7 bases clipped from V and 7 bases from J, the junction kept 11 bases outside the gene matches. Written as DNA, the CDR3 is TGCAGCGCTATACAGGGGGGTTATGGTGAAAAACTGTTTTTT. It specifies CSAIQGGYGEKLFF. The full variable domain, rest sourced from reference TRBV29-1 and TRBJ1-4, is SAVISQKPSRDICQRGTSLTIQCQVDSQVTMMFWYRQQPGQSLTLIATANQGSEATYESGFVIDKFPISRPNLTFSTLTVSNMSPEDSSIYLCSAIQGGYGEKLFFGSGTQLSVL.

This clone was found a few times. The CDR3 protein is CASRETGYYTEAFF. The CDR3 region has the DNA TGTGCCAGCAGAGAGACAGGGTATTACACTGAAGCTTTCTTT. V is TRBV6-5 and J is TRBJ1-1, with TRBD1 matching 7 bases. The CDR3 is 14 residues long. Losses at the gene ends were 6 bases for V and 3 bases for J; bases not matched to a gene: 7. Germline V CDR1 and CDR2: MNHEY, SVGAGI.

The chain uses TRBV9 and TRBJ2-2; 9 nucleotides line up with TRBD1. With 2 bases clipped from V and 6 bases from J, the junction kept 5 bases outside the gene matches. Germline values: CDR1 SGDLS, CDR2 YYNGEE. The CDR3 totals 15 residues. The CDR3 spells CASSVNRGLSGELFF. The CDR3 nucleotides are TGTGCCAGCAGCGTGAACAGGGGGCTTTCCGGGGAGCTGTTTTTT.

This clone was counted only a few times. The chain links TRBV4-1 to TRBJ1-2, with TRBD1 matching over 9 bases. CDR3 length: 14 residues. J was trimmed by 3 bases and V by 5 bases; bases with no gene match: 4. Germline V gene sequence: CDR1 MGHRA, CDR2 YSYEKL. CDR3 coding DNA: TGCGCCAGCAGCACCCGGGACAGGGACTATGGCTACACCTTC. It is translated as CASSTRDRDYGYTF.

This chain connects TRBV6-1 to TRBJ2-7; tentatively, D is TRBD1 (6 bases). V dropped 5 bases and J dropped 2 bases, with 13 bases sitting between them. The CDR3 totals 14 residues. Germline V gives CDR1 MNHNS, CDR2 SASEGT. The CDR3 coding sequence is TGTGCCAGCAGTACCGGGACACGACCCTACGAGCAGTACTTC. Protein product: CASSTGTRPYEQYF.

A single count supports this clone. V is TRBV2 and J is TRBJ1-2; the match to TRBD1 covers 11 bases. The V and J ends lost 2 bases and 2 bases, in that order; junction bases with no gene match: 7. In germline, CDR1 is SNHLY, CDR2 FYNNEI. CDR3 length: 17 residues. The CDR3 DNA sequence: TGTGCCAGCAGTGAACCCGGACAGGGGGCAAGGAACTATGGCTACACCTTC. It yields the protein CASSEPGQGARNYGYTF.

This sequence joins TRBV7-9 and TRBJ1-6, with 9 bases matching TRBD1. V was clipped by 7 bases and J by 8 bases; unmatched bases: 9. Germline values: CDR1 SEHNR, CDR2 FQNEAQ (reference sequence). The CDR3 runs 15 residues. The CDR3 loop is CASTDTGGRDSPLHF. DNA for the CDR3: TGTGCCAGCACCGACACAGGGGGCAGGGATTCACCCCTCCACTTT.

The chain combines TRBV18 with TRBJ2-1; 10 bases are a match to TRBD2. This CDR3 is 21 amino acids long. CDR1 KGHSH and CDR2 LQKENI come from the germline V gene. J lost 7 bases, V lost 3 bases, and 24 bases had no gene match. The DNA of the CDR3 is TGTGCCAGCTCACCCCTCCTTTTAACTAGCGGGACCGCCCCTCGGATGAATGAGCAGTTCTTC. As protein: CASSPLLLTSGTAPRMNEQFF.

V is TRBV9 and J is TRBJ1-1; D perhaps matches TRBD1 (5 bases). The CDR3 has 19 amino acids. V was shortened by 4 bases and J by 0 bases, with 25 bases between the two germline ends. Germline-derived CDR1 and CDR2 are SGDLS and YYNGEE. The CDR3 loop reads CASSSSRGTRDSMNTEAFF. The CDR3 nucleotides are TGTGCCAGCAGCTCCAGTCGGGGAACCCGGGACTCTATGAACACTGAAGCTTTCTTT.

The rearrangement uses TRBV11-3 and TRBJ2-1, with TRBD1 matching over 10 bases. This CDR3 contains 18 residues. Germline CDR1 and CDR2: SGHNT and YENEEA. V was clipped by 4 bases and J by 3 bases; unmatched bases: 12. CDR3 residues: CASSYVPPGTGVYNEQFF. The DNA for the CDR3 is TGTGCCAGCAGCTACGTCCCCCCCGGGACAGGGGTCTACAATGAGCAGTTCTTC.